This TCR beta chain was captured by sequencing in a study of T cells in women clearing cervical HPV infection. The wider study: Blood came at first lesion visit for cases, post-clearance for controls.

TCRdb's copy holds only in-frame clones and misses some; the assay was immunoSEQ multiplex PCR. The clone table shows about 20,000 clones, with the ten largest holding about 3.3%. With regard to this clone: The sequence runs out 3 residues before the end of the CDR3; the remainder is reconstructed from the germline J gene.

Per the germline V gene, CDR1 is KGHSY and CDR2 is FQNENV. This CDR3 has 14 amino acids. The germline V and J ends were trimmed by 0 bases and 6 bases, with 12 bases remaining between them. The clonotype comes from a woman between 18 and 70 years old with a cervical HPV16 infection that either progressed to CIN3+ or cleared (not recorded which). Sequenced sample: blood buffy coat. The rearrangement links TRBV16 to TRBJ2-7; tentative D call: TRBD2 (5 bases). CDR3 bases read: TGTGCCAGCAGCCAATCTGCCAGAAGCGGCGAG. This codes for CASSQSARSGE. The full-length CDR3 reads as CASSQSARSGEQYF.